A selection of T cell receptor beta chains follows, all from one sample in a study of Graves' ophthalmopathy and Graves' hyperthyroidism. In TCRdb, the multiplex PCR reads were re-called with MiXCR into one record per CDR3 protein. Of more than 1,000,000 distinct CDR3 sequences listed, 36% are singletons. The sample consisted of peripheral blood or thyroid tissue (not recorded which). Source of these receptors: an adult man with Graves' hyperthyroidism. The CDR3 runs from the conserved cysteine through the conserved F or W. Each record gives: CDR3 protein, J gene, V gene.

CDR3aa: CASSSAGGASPLRETQYF; j_gene: TRBJ2-5; v_gene: TRBV11-2
CDR3aa: CASSLVEAGRYEQYF; j_gene: TRBJ2-7; v_gene: TRBV7-9
CDR3aa: CAIRETSGAHYEQYF; j_gene: TRBJ2-7; v_gene: TRBV10-3
CDR3aa: CASSQDWDF; j_gene: TRBJ2-5; v_gene: TRBV4-3
CDR3aa: CASSLGLGELFF; j_gene: TRBJ2-2; v_gene: TRBV7-9
CDR3aa: CASSALEDYGYTF; j_gene: TRBJ1-2; v_gene: TRBV25-1
CDR3aa: CSVARGGYEQYF; j_gene: TRBJ2-7; v_gene: TRBV29-1
CDR3aa: CASSTSWAGDETQYF; j_gene: TRBJ2-5; v_gene: TRBV12-3/TRBV12-4
CDR3aa: CASSPRGRVTGELFF; j_gene: TRBJ2-2; v_gene: TRBV7-2
CDR3aa: CASSNRLAGETYEQYF; j_gene: TRBJ2-7; v_gene: TRBV19
CDR3aa: CSVFRPGLEQYF; j_gene: TRBJ2-7; v_gene: TRBV20-1
CDR3aa: CASVARDQAAAAYEQYF; j_gene: TRBJ2-7; v_gene: TRBV7-8
CDR3aa: CASRPTSAHFFYEQYF; j_gene: TRBJ2-7; v_gene: TRBV25-1
CDR3aa: CSAQPDRANQPQHF; j_gene: TRBJ1-5; v_gene: TRBV20-1
CDR3aa: CASSGTTTEAFF; j_gene: TRBJ1-1; v_gene: TRBV6-5
CDR3aa: CASGSGFGYTF; j_gene: TRBJ1-2; v_gene: TRBV12-5
CDR3aa: CASSAISRRGGEAFF; j_gene: TRBJ1-1; v_gene: TRBV10-2
CDR3aa: CASSAPGQGVNTEAFF; j_gene: TRBJ1-1; v_gene: TRBV9
CDR3aa: CSALGWLRYGYTF; j_gene: TRBJ1-2; v_gene: TRBV20-1
CDR3aa: CSADTGTGGRDGEKLFF; j_gene: TRBJ1-4; v_gene: TRBV29-1
CDR3aa: CSARDPAGGSYEQYF; j_gene: TRBJ2-7; v_gene: TRBV20-1
CDR3aa: CASIGTGERNEQYF; j_gene: TRBJ2-7; v_gene: TRBV25-1
CDR3aa: CASSQVPQGPYEQYF; j_gene: TRBJ2-7; v_gene: TRBV4-1
CDR3aa: CASSATGPNSPLHF; j_gene: TRBJ1-6; v_gene: TRBV5-1
CDR3aa: CATGRGSRDTQYF; j_gene: TRBJ2-3; v_gene: TRBV24-1
CDR3aa: CASSRDNEQFF; j_gene: .; v_gene: TRBV9
CDR3aa: CASSRQGPYTEAFF; j_gene: TRBJ1-1; v_gene: TRBV7-2
CDR3aa: CSLVWGPDTEAFF; j_gene: TRBJ1-1; v_gene: TRBV29-1
CDR3aa: CSVRASSYEQYF; j_gene: TRBJ2-7; v_gene: TRBV29-1
CDR3aa: CASRDGAPRSPLHF; j_gene: TRBJ1-6; v_gene: TRBV19
CDR3aa: CASSELSAGVETQYF; j_gene: TRBJ2-5; v_gene: TRBV10-1
CDR3aa: CATSPPGARSPLHF; j_gene: TRBJ1-6; v_gene: TRBV10-3
CDR3aa: CSAKATIGQYF; j_gene: TRBJ2-7; v_gene: TRBV20-1
CDR3aa: CASSLAGFGRELSYEQYF; j_gene: TRBJ2-7; v_gene: TRBV5-1
CDR3aa: CASSLSSAGLNEQYF; j_gene: TRBJ2-7; v_gene: TRBV7-8
CDR3aa: CATSSVGAIGAYEQYF; j_gene: TRBJ2-7; v_gene: TRBV15
CDR3aa: CASSLARLYGYTF; j_gene: TRBJ1-2; v_gene: TRBV7-2
CDR3aa: CASSLVWDGANVLTF; j_gene: TRBJ2-6; v_gene: TRBV7-9
CDR3aa: CASSYRGPYEQYF; j_gene: TRBJ2-7; v_gene: TRBV6-5
CDR3aa: CASSLSTIYEQYF; j_gene: TRBJ2-7; v_gene: TRBV7-9
CDR3aa: CASSRQTRNTEAFF; j_gene: TRBJ1-1; v_gene: TRBV5-1
CDR3aa: CASSARDSSNQPQHF; j_gene: TRBJ1-5; v_gene: TRBV19
CDR3aa: CATGRTQETQYF; j_gene: TRBJ2-5; v_gene: TRBV24-1
CDR3aa: CASSRGQGGWGREQYF; j_gene: TRBJ2-7; v_gene: TRBV7-6
CDR3aa: CASSDPRGNTQYF; j_gene: TRBJ2-3; v_gene: TRBV2
CDR3aa: CSARPGGHYEQYF; j_gene: TRBJ2-7; v_gene: TRBV20-1
CDR3aa: CSVGRGTGLFF; j_gene: TRBJ1-4; v_gene: TRBV29-1
CDR3aa: CASSLAKLAGEQETQYF; j_gene: TRBJ2-5; v_gene: TRBV5-6
CDR3aa: CASSGDRKRSVGYTF; j_gene: TRBJ1-2; v_gene: TRBV25-1
CDR3aa: CASIKAGLNTEAFF; j_gene: TRBJ1-1; v_gene: TRBV7-8
CDR3aa: CSAPRASNSPLHF; j_gene: TRBJ1-6; v_gene: TRBV20-1
CDR3aa: CAAREEKLFF; j_gene: TRBJ1-4; v_gene: TRBV6-1
CDR3aa: CASSELGYLNTGELSF; j_gene: TRBJ2-2; v_gene: TRBV2